These 31 T cell receptor beta chains originate from one sample sequenced in a study of T cell responses to AZD1222 COVID-19 vaccine. TCRdb's copy holds only in-frame clones and misses some; the assay was immunoSEQ multiplex PCR. Recorded for this sample: over 130,000 clones. Sequencing was done on a sample of peripheral blood. These receptors were taken from an adult in good health.

CDR3 sequence reads: CSAGGNSPLHF. CDR3 DNA sequence: TGCAGTGCAGGGGGCAATTCACCCCTCCACTTT. V gene TRBV20-1 combines with J gene TRBJ1-6; 7 nucleotides match TRBD1. Unmatched junction bases numbered 0, after V lost 6 bases and J lost 7 bases. This CDR3 region has 11 residues. Germline V gene data show CDR1 as DFQATT and CDR2 as SNEGSKA (reference sequence).

CDR3 sequence reads: CASSPRGTRGTPLHF. The CDR3 DNA reads as TGTGCCAGCAGCCCCAGAGGCACGAGGGGAACGCCCCTCCACTTT. The chain has TRBV14 and TRBJ1-6, with D tentatively TRBD1 (5 bases). This CDR3 is 15 amino acids long. Per the germline V gene, CDR1 is SGHDN and CDR2 is FVKESK. V gave up 4 bases and J gave up 13 bases, with 20 bases separating them.

This rearrangement joins TRBV30 to TRBJ1-1; D is ambiguous. Germline-derived CDR1 and CDR2 are GTSNPN and SVGIG (reference sequence). CDR3 length equals 13 residues. Between the trimmed V and J ends, which lost 1 base and 5 bases, there was a span of 11 bases. The CDR3 spells CAWSGTRRTEAFF. DNA for the CDR3: TGTGCCTGGAGTGGTACAAGACGGACTGAAGCTTTCTTT.

The chain carries TRBV5-8 and TRBJ1-2, with TRBD1 matching over 7 bases. The trim removed 4 bases at V and 4 bases at J, leaving 13 bases unmatched. This CDR3 spans 16 amino acids. The germline CDR1 and CDR2 sequences are SGHTS and YDEGEE. CDR3 nucleotide sequence: TGTGCCAGCAGCAGGGGGCCCGACAGGGCTTTCTATGGCTACACCTTC. Protein sequence: CASSRGPDRAFYGYTF.

The gene calls are TRBV18 and TRBJ1-1, with unresolved D. V dropped 2 bases and J dropped 6 bases, with 13 bases sitting between them. CDR1 and CDR2 (germline): KGHSH, LQKENI. The CDR3 runs to 14 residues. The CDR3 DNA reads as TGTGCCAGCTCACCAGATTCGGGATTCTCTGAAGCTTTCTTT. This gives the protein CASSPDSGFSEAFF.

V and J are TRBV6-1 and TRBJ1-3; possible D gene TRBD1, 6 bases. Per germline, CDR1 MNHNS and CDR2 SASEGT. The CDR3 spans 18 residues. Trimming took 3 bases from V and 2 from J, leaving 20 bases between them. The CDR3 DNA follows: TGTGCCAGCAGTGAGAGGATCACAGGGTCAACCACTGGAAACACCATATATTTT. Translated: CASSERITGSTTGNTIYF.

The V call is TRBV20-1, the J call TRBJ1-1; D is unclear. The V gene's germline CDR1 is DFQATT and CDR2 SNEGSKA (reference sequence). The CDR3 has 11 amino acids. The germline V and J ends were trimmed by 1 base and 3 bases, with 3 bases remaining between them. Here the CDR3 DNA reads TGCAGTGCTAGAGGGGACACTGAAGCTTTCTTT. Protein product: CSARGDTEAFF.

The chain employs TRBV30 and TRBJ1-2; 8 nucleotides line up with TRBD1. The junction had 8 bases not matched to a gene; V was cut back by 1 base and J by 7 bases. CDR3 length: 14 residues. CDR1 is GTSNPN and CDR2 is SVGIG in the germline V gene (reference sequence). The CDR3 loop is CAWSDLGTGFGYTF. The CDR3 DNA reads as TGTGCCTGGAGTGACCTCGGGACAGGCTTTGGCTACACCTTC.

This chain links TRBV5-4 with TRBJ1-3, with D unresolved. From germline, CDR1 is SGHNT and CDR2 YYREEE (reference sequence). The CDR3 length is 12 residues. Trimming removed 4 bases from V and 7 bases from J, with 9 bases in between. CDR3 nucleotide sequence: TGTGCCAGCAGCCCCGGAGGGAACACCATATATTTT. This gives the protein CASSPGGNTIYF.

CDR3 sequence (DNA): TGTGCCAGCAGCTCTCGACTATCAGCCTCTGGGGCCAACGTCCTGACTTTC. This encodes CASSSRLSASGANVLTF. J is TRBJ2-6 and V is TRBV9; possible D gene TRBD2, 5 bases. Trimming stripped 4 bases from V and 0 bases from J, with 14 bases between. The CDR3 extends over 17 amino acids. In germline, CDR1 is SGDLS, CDR2 YYNGEE.

V gene TRBV24-1 combines with J gene TRBJ2-3; TRBD1 matches at 7 bases. The CDR3 covers 17 residues. The V segment lost 2 bases and the J segment 1 base; nucleotides outside the gene matches: 8. From germline, CDR1 is KGHDR and CDR2 SFDVKD. This CDR3 is CATSDYRGSERTDTQYF. The CDR3 DNA reads as TGTGCCACCAGTGATTACAGGGGATCTGAGCGCACAGATACGCAGTATTTT.

CDR3 bases: TGTGCCTGGGGAGCAAAGGGACAGGGGAATGGCTACACCTTC. Its translation is CAWGAKGQGNGYTF. The V gene is TRBV30, the J gene TRBJ1-2; 10 bases map to TRBD1. The CDR3 spans 14 residues. Trimming took 5 bases from V and 6 from J; bases not matched to a gene: 9. Germline lookup yields CDR1 GTSNPN and CDR2 SVGIG (reference sequence).

This chain links TRBV7-2 with TRBJ2-3; the match to TRBD1 covers 9 bases. The CDR3 has 17 residues. The J segment lost 5 bases and the V segment lost 2 bases, leaving 11 bases of the junction unmatched. Germline-derived CDR1 and CDR2 are SGHTA and FQGNSA. The CDR3 spells CASSLNQAGQGGDTQYF. CDR3 nucleotide sequence: TGTGCCAGCAGCTTAAATCAAGCGGGACAGGGTGGAGATACGCAGTATTTT.

The CDR3 reads CASGRSGGAPEQFF. The CDR3 DNA is TGTGCTAGTGGCCGTAGCGGGGGGGCTCCCGAGCAGTTCTTC. V and J are TRBV12-5 and TRBJ2-1; TRBD2 matches at 11 bases. Germline V lookup: CDR1 LGHNT, CDR2 FRNRAP. The CDR3 totals 14 residues. V gave up 6 bases and J gave up 10 bases; unmatched junction bases: 8.

In the case of this clone: The same CDR3 can be traced to other DNA sequences in this sample. The genes are TRBV18 and TRBJ2-7; the D is unclear. V shed 1 base and J shed 1 base, with 5 bases lying between them. The germline CDR1 and CDR2 sequences are KGHSH and LQKENI. The CDR3 length is 13 residues. The CDR3 DNA follows: TGTGCCAGCTCACCACAAAAATCCTACGAGCAGTACTTC. Encoded protein: CASSPQKSYEQYF.

The chain carries TRBV12-5 and TRBJ1-5; D remains unclear. Germline V gives CDR1 LGHNT, CDR2 FRNRAP. The CDR3 is 14 residues long. V shed 0 bases and J shed 0 bases, with 3 bases lying between them. CDR3 amino acids: CASGLVPSNQPQHF. The CDR3 DNA reads TGTGCTAGTGGTTTGGTACCTAGCAATCAGCCCCAGCATTTT. Looking up the rest from reference TRBV12-5 and TRBJ1-5 gives the full variable domain: DARVTQTPRHKVTEMGQEVTMRCQPILGHNTVFWYRQTMMQGLELLAYFRNRAPLDDSGMPKDRFSAEMPDATLATLKIQPSEPRDSAVYFCASGLVPSNQPQHFGDGTRLSIL.

The J gene is TRBJ1-5, the V gene TRBV6-1; a weak D match, TRBD1 (5 bases). This CDR3 is 18 amino acids long. The V end was cut by 1 base, the J end by 0 bases, with 16 bases between. CDR1 MNHNS and CDR2 SASEGT come from the germline V gene. The CDR3 spells CASSEVWWGRDSNQPQHF. CDR3 nucleotides: TGTGCCAGCAGTGAAGTGTGGTGGGGCAGGGATAGCAATCAGCCCCAGCATTTT.

The chain has TRBV9 and TRBJ1-6; D is unresolved. Trimming took 0 bases from V and 7 from J, leaving 8 bases between them. Germline CDR1 SGDLS, CDR2 YYNGEE. The CDR3 loop spans 14 amino acids. CDR3 loop: CASSVDPRNSPLHF. As DNA, the CDR3 is TGTGCCAGCAGCGTAGACCCAAGAAATTCACCCCTCCACTTT.

The rearrangement uses TRBV4-2 and TRBJ1-5, with D uncertain. V was cut by 0 bases and J by 6 bases, with 6 bases left in between. CDR1 is LGHNA, CDR2 YNFKEQ, per germline. The CDR3 contains 13 residues. As DNA, the CDR3 is TGTGCCAGCAGCCAAGATCGGGGTCAGCCCCAGCATTTT. Amino acids: CASSQDRGQPQHF.

The gene calls are TRBV12-3 or TRBV12-4 and TRBJ2-3, with D unresolved. CDR3 size: 13 residues. V lost 1 base and J 1 base, leaving 3 bases between the germline ends. The CDR3 protein is CASSLERTDTQYF. CDR3 DNA sequence: TGTGCCAGCAGTTTAGAGCGCACAGATACGCAGTATTTT.

The chain combines TRBV6-1 with TRBJ2-3; no clear D gene. Germline CDR1 MNHNS, CDR2 SASEGT. There are 13 residues in the CDR3. The V end lost 3 bases, the J end lost 3 bases, and 7 bases lay between the germline ends. Written as DNA, the CDR3 is TGTGCCAGCAGTGACGTATGGACAGATACGCAGTATTTT. Translating gives CASSDVWTDTQYF.

J is TRBJ2-3 and V is TRBV7-9, with D perhaps TRBD2 (5 bases). Trimming stripped 3 bases from V and 0 bases from J, with 13 bases between. Germline CDR1 is SEHNR and CDR2 is FQNEAQ (reference sequence). CDR3 length: 16 amino acids. CDR3 in DNA: TGTGCCAGCAGCTTCGGGATCGTGGGGAGCACAGATACGCAGTATTTT. It encodes CASSFGIVGSTDTQYF.

The chain employs TRBV5-6 and TRBJ2-5, with D possibly being TRBD2 (7 bases). The CDR3 extends over 17 amino acids. Deletions cut 1 base from V and 4 bases from J, with 20 bases between. From germline, CDR1 is SGHDT and CDR2 YYEEEE. The CDR3 nucleotides are TGTGCCAGCAGCTTGAGGGGGGGCAGGGCCGAGGGAGAGACCCAGTACTTC. This encodes CASSLRGGRAEGETQYF.

The chain has TRBV28 and TRBJ2-3; the match to TRBD2 covers 11 bases. CDR1 and CDR2 (germline): MDHEN, SYDVKM. CDR3 size: 16 residues. The ends lost 4 bases at V and 6 bases at J; junction bases unmatched: 9. For the CDR3, the DNA is TGTGCCAGCAGTTCGCATACTAGCGGGGGCCAGGATACGCAGTATTTT. Protein product: CASSSHTSGGQDTQYF.

The V call is TRBV7-9, the J call TRBJ1-1; weak D call: TRBD1 (5 bases). The germline V and J ends were trimmed by 3 bases and 1 base, with 6 bases remaining between them. CDR3 length equals 13 residues. Germline CDR1 is SEHNR and CDR2 is FQNEAQ (reference sequence). CDR3 bases: TGTGCCAGCAGCTTTGGGGGGAACACTGAAGCTTTCTTT. This translates into CASSFGGNTEAFF.

The V and J genes are TRBV2 and TRBJ2-1; D is possibly TRBD1 (5 bases). The germline V and J ends were trimmed by 8 bases and 2 bases, with 16 bases remaining between them. This CDR3 has 15 residues. Germline CDR1 and CDR2: SNHLY and FYNNEI. The CDR3 DNA reads as TGTGCCAGCCGCTGGGGCAGGTCAACCTACAATGAGCAGTTCTTC. This sequence encodes CASRWGRSTYNEQFF.

The chain couples TRBV7-3 to TRBJ2-3; TRBD2 might be the D (6 bases). The CDR3 is 13 amino acids. V lost 1 base to trimming and J lost 6 bases, with 8 bases between them. The germline gives CDR1 SGHTA, CDR2 FQGTGA. As DNA, the CDR3 is TGTGCCAGCAGCTTAAATGCGGGGGATACGCAGTATTTT. This encodes CASSLNAGDTQYF. The variable domain in full, with the rest retrieved from reference TRBV7-3 and TRBJ2-3, is GAGVSQTPSNKVTEKGKYVELRCDPISGHTALYWYRQSLGQGPEFLIYFQGTGAADDSGLPNDRFFAVRPEGSVSTLKIQRTERGDSAVYLCASSLNAGDTQYFGPGTRLTVL.

V gene TRBV2 combines with J gene TRBJ2-3; D perhaps matches TRBD2 (6 bases). The CDR3 is 15 amino acids. Germline lookup yields CDR1 SNHLY and CDR2 FYNNEI. With 6 bases removed from V and 0 bases from J, the gap between germline ends came to 13 bases. The CDR3, as DNA: TGTGCCAGCAGGCTGTTGGGGACTAGCACAGATACGCAGTATTTT. It yields the protein CASRLLGTSTDTQYF.

This chain uses TRBV4-2 with TRBJ1-6, with TRBD1 matching over 8 bases. This CDR3 is 16 amino acids long. The ends lost 1 base at V and 6 bases at J; junction bases unmatched: 5. CDR1 and CDR2 (germline): LGHNA, YNFKEQ. The DNA for the CDR3 is TGTGCCAGCAGCCAAGTAGCGACAGGGGTTAATTCACCCCTCCACTTT. Protein: CASSQVATGVNSPLHF.

The V call is TRBV6-1, the J call TRBJ1-2, with D uncertain. V lost 3 bases, J lost 2 bases, and 4 bases lay in between. Germline V gene sequence: CDR1 MNHNS, CDR2 SASEGT. The CDR3 loop spans 12 amino acids. CDR3 sequence: CASSDGNYGYTF. The CDR3 DNA reads TGTGCCAGCAGTGACGGAAACTATGGCTACACCTTC.

V gene TRBV18 combines with J gene TRBJ1-1; TRBD1 matches at 7 bases. The CDR3 has 15 amino acids. V gave up 2 bases and J gave up 0 bases; unmatched junction bases: 3. CDR1 is KGHSH, CDR2 LQKENI, per germline. CDR3 in amino acids: CASSPLQGVNTEAFF. The CDR3 DNA is TGTGCCAGCTCACCATTGCAGGGGGTGAACACTGAAGCTTTCTTT.